These 32 T cell receptor beta chains were sequenced from one sample in a study of metastatic and nonmetastatic thyroid tumors. Not a single patient had been given any form of treatment at any point before undergoing thyroid surgery. TCRdb re-clonotyped the PCR reads through MiXCR. Found here are approximately 74,000 clones, 14% of them singletons; the top ten hold approximately 6.1%. Sample: blood. The source of these receptors is a male donor with papillary thyroid cancer or a benign thyroid nodule (not recorded which). Some clones in this sample may be carry-over from other donors' samples.

This clone was observed many times. V is TRBV7-9 and J is TRBJ2-5, with D maybe TRBD1 (6 bases). Germline-derived CDR1 and CDR2 are SEHNR and FQNEAQ (reference sequence). The V and J ends lost 8 bases and 3 bases respectively, with 22 bases between them. The CDR3 is 16 amino acids. CDR3 sequence reads: CASLSLIGGTEETQYF. The DNA for the CDR3 is TGTGCCAGCCTGTCCCTCATAGGGGGAACCGAAGAGACCCAGTACTTC.

This clone was counted a few times. A single base separates this from a much larger clone, so it may be a read error. The chain couples TRBV11-2 to TRBJ2-3; D not certain. CDR1 is SGHAT and CDR2 is FQNNGV in the germline V gene. This CDR3 region has 14 residues. Between the trimmed V and J ends, which lost 6 bases and 2 bases, there was a span of 12 bases. The chain's CDR3 is CASRLSLATDTQYF. The CDR3 DNA sequence: TGTGCCAGCAGACTTTCATTAGCCACAGATACGCAGTATTTT.

This clone turned up a few times. The chain employs TRBV4-1 and TRBJ2-1; 14 bases line up with TRBD2. The junction had 8 bases not matched to a gene; V was cut back by 0 bases and J by 4 bases. The CDR3 length is 19 residues. Germline CDR1 MGHRA, CDR2 YSYEKL. The DNA for the CDR3 is TGCGCCAGCAGCCAAGATCCGGGACTAGCGGGAGTAGGTTACAATGAGCAGTTCTTC. As protein: CASSQDPGLAGVGYNEQFF.

This clone was counted many times. CDR3 region: CASSIGLAGGNEQFF. For the CDR3, the DNA is TGCGCCAGCAGCATAGGACTAGCGGGAGGGAATGAGCAGTTCTTC. The rearrangement joins TRBV5-1 to TRBJ2-1; 15 bases map to TRBD2. The CDR3 loop spans 15 amino acids. Germline V lookup: CDR1 SGHRS, CDR2 YFSETQ. V shed 4 bases and J 7 bases; nucleotides not matched to a gene: 3.

Many counts were recorded for this clone. A single base separates this from a much larger clone, so it may be a read error. The V gene is TRBV28, the J gene TRBJ1-2; 7 nucleotides agree with TRBD1. CDR3 length: 13 amino acids. Germline values: CDR1 MDHEN, CDR2 SYDVKM. The CDR3 is CAGSRQGRNGYTF. CDR3 DNA sequence: TGTGCCGGCAGTCGACAGGGAAGGAATGGCTACACCTTC.

The rearrangement joins TRBV12-3 or TRBV12-4 to TRBJ1-1; 10 nucleotides line up with TRBD1. V lost 3 bases, J lost 2 bases, and 6 bases stayed unmatched. The CDR3 has 16 amino acids. Here the CDR3 DNA reads TGTGCCAGCAGTTTTATGACAGGGGGCTTTAACACTGAAGCTTTCTTT. The encoded protein is CASSFMTGGFNTEAFF.

The genes are TRBV9 and TRBJ2-4; TRBD2 matches 7 bases. From germline, CDR1 is SGDLS and CDR2 YYNGEE. After removal of 0 bases from V and 7 bases from J, the junction contained 7 bases not matched to a gene. The CDR3 has 15 residues. The CDR3 DNA follows: TGTGCCAGCAGCGTAGCAGCGGGGAGGAGCAACATTCAGTACTTC. Translation: CASSVAAGRSNIQYF.

There are many counts of this clone. This sequence joins TRBV7-9 and TRBJ1-2; D may be TRBD1 (6 bases). CDR1 is SEHNR and CDR2 is FQNEAQ in the germline V gene (reference sequence). The CDR3 is made up of 13 amino acids. V dropped 5 bases and J dropped 8 bases, with 15 bases sitting between them. The chain's CDR3 is CASSVWGAQGYTF. In DNA, the CDR3 is TGTGCCAGCAGCGTGTGGGGGGCTCAGGGCTACACCTTC.

This clone was seen repeatedly, ten times or more. The rearrangement links TRBV2 to TRBJ1-1; D call uncertain. Germline CDR1 and CDR2: SNHLY and FYNNEI. Trimming removed 1 base from V and 3 bases from J, with 0 bases in between. The CDR3 totals 11 residues. CDR3 bases: TGTGCCAGCAGTGAAGACACTGAAGCTTTCTTT. Translated: CASSEDTEAFF.

The sample holds one count of this clone. The J gene is TRBJ2-1, the V gene TRBV20-1, with 11 nucleotides matching TRBD2. Germline loops: CDR1 DFQATT, CDR2 SNEGSKA (reference sequence). V lost 1 base to trimming and J lost 13 bases; unmatched junction nucleotides: 15. The CDR3 sequence is 16 residues long. The CDR3 loop is CSARVGTSGNYNDQFF. The CDR3 DNA reads TGCAGTGCTAGAGTGGGGACTAGCGGCAACTACAACGATCAGTTCTTC.

A remark on this clone: Germline is not matched at one junction end, which may reflect a read error. The V call is TRBV6-5, the J call TRBJ1-1; D unresolved. CDR1 is MNHEY and CDR2 is SVGAGI in the germline V gene. The length of the CDR3 is 13 residues. The CDR3 protein is CAISYSSNTEAFF. The CDR3 DNA reads as TGTGCCATCAGTTACTCATCCAACACTGAAGCTTTCTTT.

Remarks on this clone: A read error may explain this, as a much larger clone is one base away. This rearrangement joins TRBV12-5 to TRBJ2-5; 11 bases line up with TRBD1. The V and J ends lost 7 bases and 1 base, in that order; junction bases with no gene match: 8. Germline V gene lookup returns CDR1 LGHNT and CDR2 FRNRAP. The CDR3 runs to 16 residues. The CDR3 is CASVSGTGGFQETQYF. The CDR3 DNA follows: TGTGCTAGTGTCTCCGGGACAGGGGGGTTCCAAGAGACCCAGTACTTC.

This clone was detected a few times. A junction end diverges from the germline sequence, so it may reflect a read error. The gene calls are TRBV7-2 and TRBJ2-5; tentatively, D is TRBD1 or TRBD2 (5 bases each). The CDR3 consists of 15 residues. Germline CDR1 and CDR2: SGHTA and FQGNSA. CDR3 nucleotides: TGTGCCAGCAGCTTAGAGGGGACGTTCCAAGGGACCCAGTACTTC. Its protein product is CASSLEGTFQGTQYF.

This clone was observed at least ten times. CDR3 coding DNA: TGTGCCAGCATAAGAGCGGGAGGGCCCCAAGATACGCAGTATTTT. The encoded protein is CASIRAGGPQDTQYF. This sequence joins TRBV2 and TRBJ2-3, with 10 bases that match TRBD2. Germline V gives CDR1 SNHLY, CDR2 FYNNEI. The V and J ends lost 7 bases and 5 bases, in that order; junction bases with no gene match: 9. The CDR3 covers 15 residues.

This clone was seen more than once but under ten times. The chain joins TRBV6-4 to TRBJ1-2; a possible D gene is TRBD1 (5 bases). The CDR3 has 13 residues. CDR1 and CDR2 from the germline V gene are MRHNA and SNTAGT. V was clipped by 0 bases and J by 9 bases, with 11 bases between them. The CDR3 DNA follows: TGTGCCAGCAGTGACTCGGCAGGGACCTGCTACACCTTC. This translates into CASSDSAGTCYTF.

This clone was counted at least ten times. The V gene is TRBV3-1, the J gene TRBJ2-2; D gene uncertain. The CDR3 has 14 amino acids. The V gene's germline CDR1 is LGHDT and CDR2 YNNKEL (reference sequence). V lost 2 bases and J lost 3, with 7 bases in between. The CDR3 DNA follows: TGTGCCAGCAGCCAATACGCTGACACCGGGGAGCTGTTTTTT. Residues: CASSQYADTGELFF.

The chain employs TRBV14 and TRBJ2-7; 11 bases are shared with TRBD2. Germline CDR1 is SGHDN and CDR2 is FVKESK. This CDR3 has 13 amino acids. V lost 9 bases to trimming and J lost 5 bases; unmatched junction nucleotides: 6. The chain's CDR3 is CARRTSGFNEQYF. CDR3 bases: TGTGCCAGACGGACTAGCGGGTTTAACGAGCAGTACTTC.

This clone was picked up many times. The chain uses TRBV10-3 and TRBJ1-2; weak D call: TRBD1 (5 bases). The V end was cut by 0 bases, the J end by 9 bases, with 8 bases between. CDR1 and CDR2 from the germline V gene are ENHRY and SYGVKD. This CDR3 comprises 12 residues. This CDR3 reads CAISESRGSYTF. The CDR3 nucleotides read TGTGCCATCAGTGAGTCGCGGGGGAGCTACACCTTC.

This clone was recorded at least ten times. This sequence joins TRBV20-1 and TRBJ1-1, with 7 bases fitting TRBD1. Unmatched junction bases numbered 14, after V lost 1 base and J lost 0 bases. The CDR3 runs 18 residues. Germline V gives CDR1 DFQATT, CDR2 SNEGSKA (reference sequence). The CDR3 DNA is TGCAGTGCTAGAGCGGCACAGGGGCGGGGGCGAATGAACACTGAAGCTTTCTTT. This sequence encodes CSARAAQGRGRMNTEAFF.

This clone was observed at least ten times. The CDR3 ends on some other residue instead of the conserved phenylalanine or tryptophan, so this is likely a read error. The rearrangement joins TRBV5-1 to TRBJ1-2; 9 nucleotides agree with TRBD1. Trimming cost V 9 bases and J 6 bases; bases outside gene matches: 12. This CDR3 has 14 amino acids. Germline V gene lookup returns CDR1 SGHRS and CDR2 YFSETQ. CDR3 sequence: CATSIETGGNGYTL. The DNA for the CDR3 is TGCGCCACCTCCATTGAGACAGGGGGTAATGGCTACACCCTC.

This clone has just a few counts. Its ends do not fully match the called genes, so a read error is possible. V usage is TRBV12-3 or TRBV12-4 and J usage is TRBJ1-3; possible D gene TRBD1, 6 bases. CDR3 length: 13 amino acids. The CDR3 is CASRDSSVNTIYF. The CDR3 region has the DNA TGTGCCAGCAGGGACAGCTCTGTAAACACCATATATTTT.

This clone was seen repeatedly, ten times or more. CDR3: CASRYFGGEETQYF. The CDR3 nucleotides are TGTGCCAGCAGATACTTCGGCGGAGAAGAGACCCAGTACTTC. The rearrangement uses TRBV7-2 and TRBJ2-5; D is uncertain. This CDR3 contains 14 residues. The V and J ends lost 6 bases and 3 bases respectively, with 14 bases between them. The germline CDR1 and CDR2 sequences are SGHTA and FQGNSA.

CDR3: CSARERGRVGNTEAFF. As DNA, the CDR3 is TGCAGTGCTAGAGAGAGGGGAAGAGTGGGAAACACTGAAGCTTTCTTT. The chain uses TRBV20-1 and TRBJ1-1, with D perhaps TRBD1 (5 bases). V was trimmed by 0 bases and J by 2 bases, leaving 16 bases between them. Germline V gene lookup returns CDR1 DFQATT and CDR2 SNEGSKA (reference sequence). This CDR3 comprises 16 residues.

Ten or more counts support this clone. This chain links TRBV5-4 with TRBJ2-1; TRBD2 agrees at 10 bases. The CDR3 spans 15 residues. Trimming took 5 bases from V and 5 from J; bases not matched to a gene: 7. Germline CDR1 and CDR2: SGHNT and YYREEE (reference sequence). This CDR3 reads CASRPGTSEHNEQFF. Here the CDR3 DNA reads TGTGCCAGCAGGCCCGGGACTAGCGAGCACAATGAGCAGTTCTTC.

The sample holds many counts of this clone. The chain employs TRBV19 and TRBJ1-5; D gene uncertain. The CDR3 contains 15 residues. Germline lookup yields CDR1 LNHDA and CDR2 SQIVND (reference sequence). V was trimmed by 8 bases and J by 2 bases, leaving 16 bases between them. The CDR3 coding sequence is TGTGCCAGTTGGGCATCGTGGGAGGGCAATCAGCCCCAGCATTTT. Its translation: CASWASWEGNQPQHF.

The sample holds a few counts of this clone. This chain connects TRBV19 to TRBJ2-5; 11 bases fit TRBD2. CDR3 length: 15 amino acids. Germline V gene lookup returns CDR1 LNHDA and CDR2 SQIVND (reference sequence). Unmatched junction bases numbered 6, after V lost 4 bases and J lost 5 bases. The DNA of the CDR3 is TGTGCCAGTAGTACTAGGGGGACTAGCGGTGAGACCCAGTACTTC. Amino acids: CASSTRGTSGETQYF.

This clone was detected only once. It is unclear where the CDR3 begins or ends on the DNA, so no DNA is shown, and the CDR3 is as TCRdb lists it. The chain has TRBV5-1 and TRBJ2-5; the table's D call of TRBD2 was not tested on the DNA. The germline gives CDR1 SGHRS, CDR2 YFSETQ. Ends included, the CDR3 has 16 residues. CDR3 region: CASRPFGSGSRETKYF.

This clone was counted many times. This sample includes further DNA sequences coding for the same CDR3. The V and J genes are TRBV19 and TRBJ2-2, with 8 bases identical to TRBD2. Unmatched junction bases numbered 21, after V lost 5 bases and J lost 4 bases. The germline gives CDR1 LNHDA, CDR2 SQIVND (reference sequence). This CDR3 comprises 20 residues. In nucleotides, the CDR3 is TGTGCCAGTAGTCCCCGGATCCGGTCCCAGGCAGCGGGAGCCACCGGGGAGCTGTTTTTT. Protein: CASSPRIRSQAAGATGELFF.

This clone was observed at least ten times. The V gene is TRBV25-1, the J gene TRBJ1-2, with D unresolved. The CDR3 runs 11 residues. Per germline, CDR1 MGHDK and CDR2 SYGVNS. The V and J ends lost 6 bases and 1 base respectively, with 3 bases between them. The CDR3 loop reads CASSVNYGYTF. The CDR3 DNA reads as TGTGCCAGCAGCGTTAACTATGGCTACACCTTC.

Comments on this clone: A read error may produce the germline difference seen at one junction end. V and J are TRBV20-1 and TRBJ1-6; D is perhaps TRBD1 (5 bases). The CDR3 sequence is 14 residues long. In germline, CDR1 is DFQATT, CDR2 SNEGSKA (reference sequence). The CDR3 protein is CSAEVRVINSPINF. For the CDR3, the DNA is TGCAGTGCCGAGGTCAGGGTAATTAATTCACCCATCAACTTT.

This clone was observed many times. This chain links TRBV18 with TRBJ2-1, with D tentatively TRBD2 (5 bases). Germline values: CDR1 KGHSH, CDR2 LQKENI. The V gene lost 0 bases and the J gene lost 7 bases, with 7 bases spanning the gap. The CDR3 contains 13 residues. CDR3 bases: TGTGCCAGCTCACCACCGCCGGGAAATGAGCAGTTCTTC. Its translation is CASSPPPGNEQFF.

This clone was recorded only once. The chain joins TRBV5-1 to TRBJ2-7, with 8 nucleotides matching TRBD1. The V gene's germline CDR1 is SGHRS and CDR2 YFSETQ. Trimming cost V 9 bases and J 3 bases; bases outside gene matches: 14. The CDR3 is 15 amino acids. In DNA form, the CDR3 reads TGCGCCAACAGTTTCGGACAGGGTGGCTACTACGAGCAGTACGTC. Its translation is CANSFGQGGYYEQYV.